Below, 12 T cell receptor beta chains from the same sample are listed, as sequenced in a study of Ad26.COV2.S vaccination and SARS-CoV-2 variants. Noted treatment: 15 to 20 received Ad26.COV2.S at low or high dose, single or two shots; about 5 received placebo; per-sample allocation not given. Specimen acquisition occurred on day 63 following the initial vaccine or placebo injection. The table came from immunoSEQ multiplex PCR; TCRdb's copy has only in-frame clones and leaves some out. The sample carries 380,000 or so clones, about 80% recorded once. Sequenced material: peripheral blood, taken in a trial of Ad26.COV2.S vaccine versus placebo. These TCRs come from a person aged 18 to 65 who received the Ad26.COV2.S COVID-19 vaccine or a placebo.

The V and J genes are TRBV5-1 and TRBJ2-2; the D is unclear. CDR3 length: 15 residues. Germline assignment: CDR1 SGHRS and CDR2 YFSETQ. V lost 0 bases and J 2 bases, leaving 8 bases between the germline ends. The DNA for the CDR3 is TGCGCCAGCAGCTTGGGTCCCGGAAACACCGGGGAGCTGTTTTTT. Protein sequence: CASSLGPGNTGELFF. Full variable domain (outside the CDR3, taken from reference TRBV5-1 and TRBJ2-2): KAGVTQTPRYLIKTRGQQVTLSCSPISGHRSVSWYQQTPGQGLQFLFEYFSETQRNKGNFPGRFSGRQFSNSRSEMNVSTLELGDSALYLCASSLGPGNTGELFFGEGSRLTVL.

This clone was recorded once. The CDR3 DNA is TGTGCCAGCAGCCCCCTCGGGCAGGGGGCGGTTTATGGCTACACCTTC. Translated: CASSPLGQGAVYGYTF. The chain carries TRBV25-1 and TRBJ1-2; the match to TRBD1 covers 8 bases. This CDR3 contains 16 residues. CDR1 is MGHDK and CDR2 is SYGVNS in the germline V gene. V gave up 6 bases and J gave up 5 bases; unmatched junction bases: 14.

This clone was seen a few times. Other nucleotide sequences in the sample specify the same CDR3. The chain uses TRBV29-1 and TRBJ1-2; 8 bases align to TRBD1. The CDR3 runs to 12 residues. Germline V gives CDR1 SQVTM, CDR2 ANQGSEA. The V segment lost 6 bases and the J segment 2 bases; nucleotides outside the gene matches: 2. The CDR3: CSVGTGNYGYTF. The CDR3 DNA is TGCAGCGTAGGGACAGGAAACTATGGCTACACCTTC. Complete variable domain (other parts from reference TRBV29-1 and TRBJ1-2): SAVISQKPSRDICQRGTSLTIQCQVDSQVTMMFWYRQQPGQSLTLIATANQGSEATYESGFVIDKFPISRPNLTFSTLTVSNMSPEDSSIYLCSVGTGNYGYTFGSGTRLTVV.

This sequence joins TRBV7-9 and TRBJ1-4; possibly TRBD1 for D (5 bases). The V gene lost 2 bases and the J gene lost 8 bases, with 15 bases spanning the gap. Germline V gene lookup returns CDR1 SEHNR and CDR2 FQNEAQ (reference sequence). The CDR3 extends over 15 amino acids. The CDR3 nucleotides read TGTGCCAGCAGCTTATCCGGGGACGCTGGGGAAAAACTGTTTTTT. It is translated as CASSLSGDAGEKLFF.

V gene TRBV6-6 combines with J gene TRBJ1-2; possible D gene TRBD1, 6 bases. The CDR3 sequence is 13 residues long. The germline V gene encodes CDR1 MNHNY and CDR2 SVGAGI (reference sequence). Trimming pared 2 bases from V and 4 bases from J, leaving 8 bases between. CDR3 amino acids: CASSYDRSYGYTF. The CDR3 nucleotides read TGTGCCAGCAGTTACGACAGGAGCTATGGCTACACCTTC.

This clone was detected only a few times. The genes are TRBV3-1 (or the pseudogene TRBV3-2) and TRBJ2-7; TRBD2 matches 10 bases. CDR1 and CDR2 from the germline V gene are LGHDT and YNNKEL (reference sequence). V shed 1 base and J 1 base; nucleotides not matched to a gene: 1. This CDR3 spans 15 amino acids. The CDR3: CASSQVSGGSYEQYF. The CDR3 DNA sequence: TGTGCCAGCAGCCAAGTTAGCGGGGGGTCCTACGAGCAGTACTTC.

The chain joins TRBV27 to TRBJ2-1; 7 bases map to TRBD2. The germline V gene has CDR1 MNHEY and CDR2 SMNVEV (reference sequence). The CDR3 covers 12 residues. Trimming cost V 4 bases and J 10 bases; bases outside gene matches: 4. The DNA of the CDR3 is TGTGCCAGCAGTTCCAGTAGCGGGGAGCAGTTCTTC. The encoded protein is CASSSSSGEQFF.

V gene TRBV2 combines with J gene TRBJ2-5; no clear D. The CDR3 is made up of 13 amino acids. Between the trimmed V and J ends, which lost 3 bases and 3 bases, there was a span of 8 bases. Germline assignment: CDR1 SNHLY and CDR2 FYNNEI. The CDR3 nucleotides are TGTGCCAGCAGTGATCTCCGGGAAGAGACCCAGTACTTC. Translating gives CASSDLREETQYF.

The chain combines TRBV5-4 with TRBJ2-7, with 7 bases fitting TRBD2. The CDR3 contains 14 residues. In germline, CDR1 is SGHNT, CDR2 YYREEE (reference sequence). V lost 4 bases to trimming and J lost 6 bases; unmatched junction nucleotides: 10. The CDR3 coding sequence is TGTGCCAGCAGCCGCATGGGGGGGATCTTCGAGCAGTACTTC. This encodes CASSRMGGIFEQYF. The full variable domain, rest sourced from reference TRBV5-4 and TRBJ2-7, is ETGVTQSPTHLIKTRGQQVTLRCSSQSGHNTVSWYQQALGQGPQFIFQYYREEENGRGNFPPRFSGLQFPNYSSELNVNALELDDSALYLCASSRMGGIFEQYFGPGTRLTVT.

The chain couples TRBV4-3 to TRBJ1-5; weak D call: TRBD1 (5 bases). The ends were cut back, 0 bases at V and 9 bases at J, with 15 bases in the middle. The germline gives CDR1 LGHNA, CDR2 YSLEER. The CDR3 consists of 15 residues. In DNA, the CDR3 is TGCGCCAGCAGCCAAGATCGGGACCGACTATGGCCCCAGCATTTT. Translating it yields CASSQDRDRLWPQHF.

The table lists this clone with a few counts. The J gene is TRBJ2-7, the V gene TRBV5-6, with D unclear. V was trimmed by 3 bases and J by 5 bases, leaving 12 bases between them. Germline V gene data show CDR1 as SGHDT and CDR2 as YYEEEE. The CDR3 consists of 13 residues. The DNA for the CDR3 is TGTGCCAGCAGCTATGGATTATCGGACGAGCAGTACTTC. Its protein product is CASSYGLSDEQYF. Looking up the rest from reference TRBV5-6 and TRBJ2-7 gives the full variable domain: DAGVTQSPTHLIKTRGQQVTLRCSPKSGHDTVSWYQQALGQGPQFIFQYYEEEERQRGNFPDRFSGHQFPNYSSELNVNALLLGDSALYLCASSYGLSDEQYFGPGTRLTVT.

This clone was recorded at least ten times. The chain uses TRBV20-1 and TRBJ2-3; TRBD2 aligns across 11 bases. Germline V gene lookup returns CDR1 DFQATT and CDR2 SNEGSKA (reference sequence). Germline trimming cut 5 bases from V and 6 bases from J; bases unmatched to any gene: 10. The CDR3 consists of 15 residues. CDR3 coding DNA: TGCAGTGCTGGTGAAACTAGCGGGAGAAGGGATACGCAGTATTTT. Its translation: CSAGETSGRRDTQYF.